This paragraph reports one T cell receptor beta chain. These data are taken from a study of blood T cell repertoires in COVID-19. Study details: COVID-19 samples collected from the United States, Italy and Spain covered acute and convalescent phases.

Sequencing used immunoSEQ multiplex PCR; TCRdb keeps in-frame clones, though not all of them. The sample has 250,000 to 300,000 clones, approximately 91% seen once; the top ten hold about 2%. The CDR3 extends over 12 amino acids. V was cut by 7 bases and J by 6 bases, with 12 bases left in between. Germline V gene lookup returns CDR1 LNHNV and CDR2 YYDKDF (reference sequence). The clonotype originates from a woman aged 40 to 50 with acute COVID-19. The sample taken for sequencing was PBMCs or T cells enriched from blood (not recorded which). V is TRBV15 and J is TRBJ1-2; D possibly corresponds to TRBD1 (5 bases). Here the CDR3 DNA reads TGTGCCACCAAAGGGGTAACGCATGGCTACACCTTC. This sequence encodes CATKGVTHGYTF.